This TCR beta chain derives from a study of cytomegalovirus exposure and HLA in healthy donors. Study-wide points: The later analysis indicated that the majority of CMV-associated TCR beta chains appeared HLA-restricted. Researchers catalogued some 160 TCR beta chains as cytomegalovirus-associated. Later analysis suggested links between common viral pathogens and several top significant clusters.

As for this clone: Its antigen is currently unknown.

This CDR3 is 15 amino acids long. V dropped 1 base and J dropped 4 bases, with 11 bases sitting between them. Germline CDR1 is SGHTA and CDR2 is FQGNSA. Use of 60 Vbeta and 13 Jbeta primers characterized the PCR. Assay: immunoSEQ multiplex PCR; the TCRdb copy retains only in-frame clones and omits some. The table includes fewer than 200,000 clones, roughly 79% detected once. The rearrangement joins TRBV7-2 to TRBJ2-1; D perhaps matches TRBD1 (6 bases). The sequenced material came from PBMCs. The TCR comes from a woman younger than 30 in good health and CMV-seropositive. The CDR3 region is CASSLVGGTYNEQFF. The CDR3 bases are TGTGCCAGCAGCTTAGTAGGGGGTACGTACAATGAGCAGTTCTTC.